The T cell receptor (gamma chain) described here comes from a study of gammadelta T cells in human blood (TCRdb year 2020). This clone is described as hyperexpanded (1% or more). There is no known antigen for this receptor. Base qualities are not at hand, and no much larger clone is one base apart. Other DNA sequences within the sample encode an identical CDR3. Relative to germline, V is missing 8 bases and J is missing 2 bases, with 6 bases of the junction outside any gene match. The CDR3 covers 14 residues, taking in both the cysteine and the phenylalanine. Only the CDR3 DNA stays, 42 bases, in frame from base 1. General conclusions and limits of the study: In the study, polyclonal expansion of innate gamma-delta T cells immediately after birth was reported to appear to be driven by microbial exposure.

Library preparation employed RT-PCR. Data came from an Illumina MiSeq. TCRdb recomputed clones from the public reads with CATT; identical DNA rows were then combined. This sample lists about 150 gamma-chain clones; approximately 2.5% were detected once. The leading ten clones occupy 50% to 65% of the sample. The specimen was Vgamma9Vdelta2 gamma-delta T cells from infant blood. This TCR derives from a human donor. In this chain, TRGV10 is recombined with TRGJP1. TRGV10 is placed among ORFs of uncertain function. The DNA is TGTGCTGCGTGGGATGGGACCACTGGTTGGTTCAAGATATTT. Its coded protein is CAAWDGTTGWFKIF.